This T cell receptor beta chain was documented in a study of vaccination and CD4 T cells after COVID-19 (dated by TCRdb to 2021 to 2024). Some background on the complete study: SARS-CoV-2 positivity had been established in the convalescent patients by nasal swab PCR, and mild disease was recorded in several of these patients and severe disease in one. In the convalescent cohort there were six males and four females, among whom were two Hispanic individuals, seven Caucasians, two Asians and one multiracial person. Participants received two doses of either the Pfizer-BioNTech BNT162b2 vaccine (n=8) or the Moderna mRNA-1273 vaccine (n=2). Post-COVID blood samples from convalescent patients were collected a median of about 110 days after diagnosis, with a range of 35 to 161 days. The time from the second vaccine dose to post-vaccine blood sampling had a median of around 72 days and ranged from roughly 13 to 241 days. For stimulating the cultures, overlapping spike peptide pools were used, derived from SARS-CoV-2 as well as from the common cold coronaviruses HCoV-NL63, HCoV-OC43 and HCoV-229E. In control cultures, a CEFX viral epitope pool was used as positive control, an HIV-1 Nef peptide pool was used as negative control, or no peptide was added. In 10 COVID-19 convalescent patients and a few infection-naive healthy vaccine recipients, researchers compared the spike-specific CD4+ TCR repertoire from before mRNA vaccination with the repertoire from after.

To note about this clonotype: Its target antigen remains unknown. Qualities for individual bases were not recorded, and no much larger clone is one base off.

Libraries were built with PCR. TCR sequencing of DNA from cultured CD4+ T cells used the Oncomine TCR Beta short-read assay at the Johns Hopkins FTIC core. The QIAamp micro DNA kit was used to extract genomic DNA from the cultured CD4+ T cells. Oncomine TCR Beta libraries from cultured CD4+ T cells were pooled with unique dual indexes and sequenced on an Illumina iSeq 100. The authors processed their data as follows. Non-productive sequences were filtered out, and CDR3s that did not start with C, did not end with F or W, or were shorter than 7 amino acids were discarded. The MANAFEST web application identified antigen-specific clonotypes by comparing peptide-stimulated wells against reference wells and other culture wells. An FDR below 0.05, an odds ratio above 5, and a productive frequency above 0.1% in at least two of three replicate wells were required for clones to be considered positive. A clonotype was classed as cross-reactive if the clonotype showed significant expansion both in SARS-CoV-2 spike wells and in at least one common cold coronavirus spike condition. Similarity between CDR3 sequences was evaluated in R version 3.6.1 using Levenshtein distances (stringdist) and unrooted phylogenetic trees (ape). The public reads were quality trimmed at Q25 with fastp and then assembled into clones with MiXCR by TCRdb, keeping productive beta chains. Each CDR3 protein appears once, grouped with its most common genes and DNA. It is TCRdb's table, rather than the study itself, that gives the V and J calls and clone size. Counted in this sample were over 10,000 distinct CDR3 sequences; 55% to 75% of them appeared once. The ten top clones hold roughly an eighth of the sample.

The label giving this sample's treatment or condition can be read as: approximately 10-day PBMC culture with coronavirus spike peptide pools or control peptides (ViraFEST assay). The study used the ViraFEST assay, which expanded antigen-specific T cells with peptide pools and then identified expanded clonotypes by TCR sequencing. The convalescent patients' positive SARS-CoV-2 PCR tests were from March to December 2020, which was before the Alpha, Beta and Delta variants emerged in the United States. PBMCs were cultured at about 2 million per well in IMDM supplemented with roughly 5.2% human AB serum and roughly 10 IU/ml IL-2, with roughly 9.5 ug/ml peptide pools added. On days 3 and 7, half of the culture medium was replaced with fresh IL-2-containing medium. Once the cells had been in culture for roughly 10 days, the EasySep CD4+ T cell isolation kit was used to isolate CD4+ T cells by negative selection. Ficoll-Paque Plus gradient centrifugation was used to isolate PBMCs from whole blood, and the isolated PBMCs were then either used fresh or cryopreserved at -140C. Triplicate wells were generally used for each culture condition.

The CDR3 measures 17 amino acids from cysteine to phenylalanine. Just CDR3 DNA is preserved here, 51 bases in frame from base 1. The V end gives up 7 bases and the J end 2 bases, leaving 15 bases in the junction not matched to a gene. CDR1 and CDR2 are read off the germline V gene (reference sequence) as GTSNPN and SVGIG. General conclusions and limits of the study: Although the median number of SARS-CoV-2-reactive clonotypes went up from 20 to 25 after infection to around 40 after vaccination, the increase was not significant. Relatively few convalescent patients were included in the study, and early timepoints after natural infection were not analyzed. In convalescent patients, a median roughly 86% of post-vaccine SARS-CoV-2-reactive clones were detected only after vaccination, suggesting vaccine-specific priming. Nearly all vaccine-specific clones in convalescent patients (304 of 307) were mono-reactive for SARS-CoV-2 spike rather than cross-reactive with common cold coronaviruses.

The receptor was isolated from a human donor who had recovered from COVID-19. The sequenced sample was CD4+ T cells from blood, cultured in vitro. The chain joins TRBV30 to TRBJ2-5; 11 of the junction bases match TRBD2. The CDR3 protein sequence reads: CAYSPGGSGRVQETQYF. The nucleotides read TGTGCCTATTCGCCGGGGGGTAGCGGGAGGGTACAAGAGACCCAGTACTTC.